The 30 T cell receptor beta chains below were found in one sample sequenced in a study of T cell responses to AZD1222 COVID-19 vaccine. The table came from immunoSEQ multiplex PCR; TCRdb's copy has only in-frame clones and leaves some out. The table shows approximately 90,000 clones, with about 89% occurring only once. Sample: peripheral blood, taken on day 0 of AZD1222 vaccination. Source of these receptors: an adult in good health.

The CDR3 reads CASSPKGGFNQPQHF. CDR3 coding DNA: TGTGCCAGCAGTCCAAAAGGGGGATTCAATCAGCCCCAGCATTTT. V gene TRBV2 combines with J gene TRBJ1-5; a weak D match, TRBD1 (6 bases). V was shortened by 5 bases and J by 3 bases, with 14 bases between the two germline ends. The V gene's germline CDR1 is SNHLY and CDR2 FYNNEI. CDR3 size: 15 residues.

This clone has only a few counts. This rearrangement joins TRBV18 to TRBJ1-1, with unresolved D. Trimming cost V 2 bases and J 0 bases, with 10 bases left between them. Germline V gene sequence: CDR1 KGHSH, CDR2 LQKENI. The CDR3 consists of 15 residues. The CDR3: CASSPITAMNTEAFF. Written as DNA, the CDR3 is TGTGCCAGCTCACCAATAACGGCCATGAACACTGAAGCTTTCTTT.

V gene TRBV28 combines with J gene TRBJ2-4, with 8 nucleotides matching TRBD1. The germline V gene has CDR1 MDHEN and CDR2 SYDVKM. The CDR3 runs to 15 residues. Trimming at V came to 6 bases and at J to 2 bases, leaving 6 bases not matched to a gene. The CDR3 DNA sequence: TGTGCCAGCAGGAGTCCCAGGGGGCCCAAAAACATTCAGTACTTC. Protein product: CASRSPRGPKNIQYF.

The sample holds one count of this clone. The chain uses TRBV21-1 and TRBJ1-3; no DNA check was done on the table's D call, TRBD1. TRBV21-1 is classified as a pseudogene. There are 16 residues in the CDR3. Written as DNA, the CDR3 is TGTGCCAGCAGCACCGACAGGGGGACCTCTGGAAACACCATATATTTT. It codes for CASSTDRGTSGNTIYF.

CDR3 sequence (DNA): TGTGCCAGCAGCAAAGCCTTCCACAACGACTCTGGAAACACCATATATTTT. Residues: CASSKAFHNDSGNTIYF. This chain joins TRBV21-1 and TRBJ1-3; whether TRBD1, the table's D call, matches the DNA was not checked. TRBV21-1 is a listed pseudogene. This CDR3 is built from 17 residues.

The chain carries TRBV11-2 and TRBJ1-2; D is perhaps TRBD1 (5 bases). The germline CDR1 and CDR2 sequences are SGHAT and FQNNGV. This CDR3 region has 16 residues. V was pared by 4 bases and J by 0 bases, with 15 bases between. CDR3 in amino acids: CASSSFWSGSNYGYTF. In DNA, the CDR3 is TGTGCCAGCAGCTCTTTCTGGTCAGGGTCTAACTATGGCTACACCTTC.

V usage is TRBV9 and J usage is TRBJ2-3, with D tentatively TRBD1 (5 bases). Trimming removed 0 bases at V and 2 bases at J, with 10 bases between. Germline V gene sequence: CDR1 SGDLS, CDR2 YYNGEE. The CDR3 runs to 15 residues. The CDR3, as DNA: TGTGCCAGCAGCGTAGGGGCCAGGGTCACAGATACGCAGTATTTT. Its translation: CASSVGARVTDTQYF. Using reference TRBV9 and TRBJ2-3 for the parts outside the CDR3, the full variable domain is DSGVTQTPKHLITATGQRVTLRCSPRSGDLSVYWYQQSLDQGLQFLIQYYNGEERAKGNILERFSAQQFPDLHSELNLSSLELGDSALYFCASSVGARVTDTQYFGPGTRLTVL.

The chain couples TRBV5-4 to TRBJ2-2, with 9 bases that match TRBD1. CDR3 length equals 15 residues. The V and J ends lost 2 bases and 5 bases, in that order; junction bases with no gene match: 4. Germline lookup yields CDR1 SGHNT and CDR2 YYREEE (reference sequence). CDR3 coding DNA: TGTGCCAGCAGCTTACAGGGGGCAAAGACCGGGGAGCTGTTTTTT. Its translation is CASSLQGAKTGELFF.

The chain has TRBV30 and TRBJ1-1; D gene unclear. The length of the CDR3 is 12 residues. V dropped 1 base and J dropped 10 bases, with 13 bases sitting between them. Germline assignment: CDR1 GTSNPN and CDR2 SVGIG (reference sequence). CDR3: CAWSDRTGGAFF. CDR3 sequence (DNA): TGTGCCTGGAGTGATAGAACGGGTGGAGCTTTCTTT.

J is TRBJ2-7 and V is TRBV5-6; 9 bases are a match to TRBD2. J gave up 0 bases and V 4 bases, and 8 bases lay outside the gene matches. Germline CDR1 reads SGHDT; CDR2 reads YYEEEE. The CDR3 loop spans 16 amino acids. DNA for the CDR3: TGTGCCAGCAGCCCGGGTAGCGGGGGCCTCTCCTACGAGCAGTACTTC. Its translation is CASSPGSGGLSYEQYF. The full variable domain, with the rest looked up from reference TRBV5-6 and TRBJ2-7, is DAGVTQSPTHLIKTRGQQVTLRCSPKSGHDTVSWYQQALGQGPQFIFQYYEEEERQRGNFPDRFSGHQFPNYSSELNVNALLLGDSALYLCASSPGSGGLSYEQYFGPGTRLTVT.

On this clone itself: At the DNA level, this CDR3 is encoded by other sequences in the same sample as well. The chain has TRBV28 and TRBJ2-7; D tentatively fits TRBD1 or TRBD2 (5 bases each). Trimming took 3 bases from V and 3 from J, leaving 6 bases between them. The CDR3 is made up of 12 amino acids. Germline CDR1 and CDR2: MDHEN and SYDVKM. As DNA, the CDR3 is TGTGCCAGCAGTTTGAGGGGCTACGAGCAGTACTTC. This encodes CASSLRGYEQYF.

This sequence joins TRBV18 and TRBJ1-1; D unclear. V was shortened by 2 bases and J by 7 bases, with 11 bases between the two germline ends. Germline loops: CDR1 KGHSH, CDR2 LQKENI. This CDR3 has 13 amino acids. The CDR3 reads CASSPTVTVEAFF. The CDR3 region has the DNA TGTGCCAGCTCACCAACTGTAACGGTTGAAGCTTTCTTT.

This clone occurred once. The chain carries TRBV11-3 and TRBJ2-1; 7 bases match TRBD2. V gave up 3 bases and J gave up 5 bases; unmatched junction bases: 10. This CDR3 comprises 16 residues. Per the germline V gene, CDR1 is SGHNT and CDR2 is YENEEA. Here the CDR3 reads CASSLRGNKENNEQFF. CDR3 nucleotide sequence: TGTGCCAGCAGCTTGCGGGGGAACAAAGAAAACAATGAGCAGTTCTTC.

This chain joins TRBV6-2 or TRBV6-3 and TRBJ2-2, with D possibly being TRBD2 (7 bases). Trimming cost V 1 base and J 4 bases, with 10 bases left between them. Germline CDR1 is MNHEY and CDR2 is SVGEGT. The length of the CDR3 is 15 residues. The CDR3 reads CASSYWGGRTGELFF. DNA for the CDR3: TGTGCCAGCAGTTACTGGGGGGGCCGCACCGGGGAGCTGTTTTTT.

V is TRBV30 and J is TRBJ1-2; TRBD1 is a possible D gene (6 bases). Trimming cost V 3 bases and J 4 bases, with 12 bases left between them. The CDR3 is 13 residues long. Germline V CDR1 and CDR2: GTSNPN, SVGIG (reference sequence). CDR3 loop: CAWRARGTYGYTF. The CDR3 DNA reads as TGTGCCTGGAGAGCCAGGGGTACCTATGGCTACACCTTC.

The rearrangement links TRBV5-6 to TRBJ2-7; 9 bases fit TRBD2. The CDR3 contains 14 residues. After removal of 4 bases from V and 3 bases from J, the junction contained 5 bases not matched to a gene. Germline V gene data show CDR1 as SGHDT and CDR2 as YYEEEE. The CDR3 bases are TGTGCCAGCAGCCCGGGACTAGCCTTCTACGAGCAGTACTTC. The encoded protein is CASSPGLAFYEQYF.

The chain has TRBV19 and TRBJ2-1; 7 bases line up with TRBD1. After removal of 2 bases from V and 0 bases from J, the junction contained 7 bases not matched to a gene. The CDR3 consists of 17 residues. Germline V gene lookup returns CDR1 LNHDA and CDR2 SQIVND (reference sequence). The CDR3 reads CASSIRQGISSYNEQFF. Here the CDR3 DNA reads TGTGCCAGTAGTATACGACAGGGTATTAGCTCCTACAATGAGCAGTTCTTC.

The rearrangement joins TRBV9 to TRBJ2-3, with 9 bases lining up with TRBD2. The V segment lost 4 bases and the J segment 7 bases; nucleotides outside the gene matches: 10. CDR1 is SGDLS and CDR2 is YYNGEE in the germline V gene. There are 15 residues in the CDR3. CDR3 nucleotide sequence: TGTGCCAGCAGCTCATCCAGCGGGGGGCTATATACGCAGTATTTT. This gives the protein CASSSSSGGLYTQYF.

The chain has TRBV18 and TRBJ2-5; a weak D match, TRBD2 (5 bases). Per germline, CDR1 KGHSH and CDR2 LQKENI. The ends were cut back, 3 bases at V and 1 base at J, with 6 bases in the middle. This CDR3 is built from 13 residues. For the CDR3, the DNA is TGTGCCAGCTCACCGGACTCCCAAGAGACCCAGTACTTC. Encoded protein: CASSPDSQETQYF.

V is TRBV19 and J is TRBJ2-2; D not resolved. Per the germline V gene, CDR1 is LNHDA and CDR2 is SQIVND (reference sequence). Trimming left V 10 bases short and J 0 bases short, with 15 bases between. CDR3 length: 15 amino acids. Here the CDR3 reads CANSWVHANTGELFF. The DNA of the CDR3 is TGTGCCAATTCTTGGGTGCACGCGAACACCGGGGAGCTGTTTTTT. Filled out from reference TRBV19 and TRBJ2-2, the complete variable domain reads DGGITQSPKYLFRKEGQNVTLSCEQNLNHDAMYWYRQDPGQGLRLIYYSQIVNDFQKGDIAEGYSVSREKKESFPLTVTSAQKNPTAFYLCANSWVHANTGELFFGEGSRLTVL.

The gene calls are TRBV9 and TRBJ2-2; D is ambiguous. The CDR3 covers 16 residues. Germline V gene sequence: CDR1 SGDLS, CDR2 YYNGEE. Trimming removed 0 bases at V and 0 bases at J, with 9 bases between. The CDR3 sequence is CASSVEVGSNTGELFF. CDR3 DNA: TGTGCCAGCAGCGTAGAGGTAGGCTCGAACACCGGGGAGCTGTTTTTT.

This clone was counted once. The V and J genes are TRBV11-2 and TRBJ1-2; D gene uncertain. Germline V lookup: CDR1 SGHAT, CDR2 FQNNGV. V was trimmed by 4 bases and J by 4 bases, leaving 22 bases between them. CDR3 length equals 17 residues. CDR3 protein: CASSSTLDNRYGYGYTF. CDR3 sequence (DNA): TGTGCCAGCAGCTCGACCCTCGACAATCGGTACGGCTATGGCTACACCTTC.

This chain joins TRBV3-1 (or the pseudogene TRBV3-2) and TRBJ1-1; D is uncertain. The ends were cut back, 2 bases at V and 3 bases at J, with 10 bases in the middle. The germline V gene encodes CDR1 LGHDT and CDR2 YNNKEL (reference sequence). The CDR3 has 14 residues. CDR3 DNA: TGTGCCAGCAGCCAACAAAACGGGTACACTGAAGCTTTCTTT. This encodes CASSQQNGYTEAFF.

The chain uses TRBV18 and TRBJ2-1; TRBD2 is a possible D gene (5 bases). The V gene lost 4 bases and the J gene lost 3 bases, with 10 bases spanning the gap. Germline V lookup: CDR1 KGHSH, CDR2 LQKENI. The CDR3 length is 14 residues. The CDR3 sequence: CASSLNRGYNEQFF. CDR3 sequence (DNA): TGTGCCAGCTCACTGAACCGGGGCTACAATGAGCAGTTCTTC.

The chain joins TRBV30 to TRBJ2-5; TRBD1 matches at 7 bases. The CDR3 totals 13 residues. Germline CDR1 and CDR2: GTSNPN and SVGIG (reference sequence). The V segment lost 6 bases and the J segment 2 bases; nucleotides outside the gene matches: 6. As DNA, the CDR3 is TGTGCCTGTGACGGACAGGATCAAGAGACCCAGTACTTC. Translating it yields CACDGQDQETQYF.

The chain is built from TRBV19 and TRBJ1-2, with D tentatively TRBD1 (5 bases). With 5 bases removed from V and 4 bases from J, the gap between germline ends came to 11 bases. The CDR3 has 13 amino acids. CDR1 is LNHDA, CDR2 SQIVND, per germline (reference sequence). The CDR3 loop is CASSPRASYGYTF. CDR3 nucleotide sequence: TGTGCCAGTAGTCCCAGGGCCTCCTATGGCTACACCTTC.

The CDR3 DNA reads TGTGCCAGTAGTCCTCATTCGACAGGGTCCACTGAAGCTTTCTTT. Amino acids: CASSPHSTGSTEAFF. This chain joins TRBV19 and TRBJ1-1; 7 bases agree with TRBD1. The CDR3 is 15 residues long. With 5 bases clipped from V and 4 bases from J, the junction kept 10 bases outside the gene matches. The germline gives CDR1 LNHDA, CDR2 SQIVND (reference sequence).

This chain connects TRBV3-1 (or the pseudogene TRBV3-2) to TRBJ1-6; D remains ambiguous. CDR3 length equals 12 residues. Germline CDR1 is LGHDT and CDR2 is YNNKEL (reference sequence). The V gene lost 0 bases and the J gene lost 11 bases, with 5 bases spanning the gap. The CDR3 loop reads CASSQDRTPLHF. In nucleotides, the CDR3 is TGTGCCAGCAGCCAAGACAGGACACCCCTCCACTTT.

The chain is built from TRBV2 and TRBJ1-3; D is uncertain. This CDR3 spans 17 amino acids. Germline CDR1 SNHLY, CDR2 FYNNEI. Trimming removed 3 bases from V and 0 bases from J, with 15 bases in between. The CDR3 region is CASSDVLGPASGNTIYF. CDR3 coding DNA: TGTGCCAGCAGTGATGTGTTAGGACCCGCCTCTGGAAACACCATATATTTT.

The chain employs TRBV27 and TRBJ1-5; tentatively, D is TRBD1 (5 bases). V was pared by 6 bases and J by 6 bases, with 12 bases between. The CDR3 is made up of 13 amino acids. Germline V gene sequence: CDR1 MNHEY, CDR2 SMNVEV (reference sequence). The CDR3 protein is CASSLGAFQPQHF. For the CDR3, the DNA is TGTGCCAGCAGCTTAGGGGCATTTCAGCCCCAGCATTTT.